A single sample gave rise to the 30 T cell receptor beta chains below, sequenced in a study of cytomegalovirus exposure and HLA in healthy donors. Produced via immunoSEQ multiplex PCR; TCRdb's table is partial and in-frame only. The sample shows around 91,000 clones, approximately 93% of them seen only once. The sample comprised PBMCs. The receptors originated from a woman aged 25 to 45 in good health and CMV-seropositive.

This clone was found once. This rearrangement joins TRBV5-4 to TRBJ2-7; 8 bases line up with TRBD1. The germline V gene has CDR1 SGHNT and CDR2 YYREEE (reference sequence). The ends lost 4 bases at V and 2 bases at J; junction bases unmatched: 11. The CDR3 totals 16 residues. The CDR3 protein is CASSRRTGGGPYEQYF. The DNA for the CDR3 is TGTGCCAGCAGCCGGAGAACAGGGGGTGGACCCTACGAGCAGTACTTC.

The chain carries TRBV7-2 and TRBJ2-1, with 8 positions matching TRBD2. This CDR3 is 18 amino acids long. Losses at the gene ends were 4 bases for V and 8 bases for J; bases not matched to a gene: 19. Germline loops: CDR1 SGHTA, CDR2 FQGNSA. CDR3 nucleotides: TGTGCCAGCAGCTCCTGGGCGACTAGCGCCGACATAATGTATGAGCAGTTCTTC. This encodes CASSSWATSADIMYEQFF.

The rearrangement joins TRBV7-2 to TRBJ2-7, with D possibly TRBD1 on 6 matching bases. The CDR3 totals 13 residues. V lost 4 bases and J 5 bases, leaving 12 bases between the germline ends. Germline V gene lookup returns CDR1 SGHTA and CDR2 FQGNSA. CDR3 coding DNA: TGTGCCAGCAGCTCGCCACAGGGCCACGAGCAGTACTTC. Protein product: CASSSPQGHEQYF. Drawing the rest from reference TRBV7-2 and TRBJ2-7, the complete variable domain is GAGVSQSPSNKVTEKGKDVELRCDPISGHTALYWYRQSLGQGLEFLIYFQGNSAPDKSGLPSDRFSAERTGGSVSTLTIQRTQQEDSAVYLCASSSPQGHEQYFGPGTRLTVT.

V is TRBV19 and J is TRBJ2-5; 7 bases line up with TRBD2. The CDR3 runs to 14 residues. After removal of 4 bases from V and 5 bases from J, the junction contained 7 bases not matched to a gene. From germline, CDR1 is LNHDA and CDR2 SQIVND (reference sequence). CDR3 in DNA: TGTGCCAGTAGTACATGGGAGGGAAGGGAGACCCAGTACTTC. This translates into CASSTWEGRETQYF.

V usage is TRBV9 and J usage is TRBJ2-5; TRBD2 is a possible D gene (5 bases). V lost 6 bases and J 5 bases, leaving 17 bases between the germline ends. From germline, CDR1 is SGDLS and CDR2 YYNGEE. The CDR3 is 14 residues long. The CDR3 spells CASTQTGSRETQYF. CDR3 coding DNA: TGTGCCAGCACACAGACGGGGAGCCGTGAGACCCAGTACTTC.

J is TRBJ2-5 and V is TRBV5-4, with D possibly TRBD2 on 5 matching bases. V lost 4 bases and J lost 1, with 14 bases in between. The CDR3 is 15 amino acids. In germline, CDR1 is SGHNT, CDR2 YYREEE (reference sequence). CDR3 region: CASSLGGSVQETQYF. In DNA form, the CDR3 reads TGTGCCAGCAGCCTGGGTGGGAGCGTCCAAGAGACCCAGTACTTC. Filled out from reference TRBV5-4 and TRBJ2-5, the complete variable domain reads ETGVTQSPTHLIKTRGQQVTLRCSSQSGHNTVSWYQQALGQGPQFIFQYYREEENGRGNFPPRFSGLQFPNYSSELNVNALELDDSALYLCASSLGGSVQETQYFGPGTRLLVL.

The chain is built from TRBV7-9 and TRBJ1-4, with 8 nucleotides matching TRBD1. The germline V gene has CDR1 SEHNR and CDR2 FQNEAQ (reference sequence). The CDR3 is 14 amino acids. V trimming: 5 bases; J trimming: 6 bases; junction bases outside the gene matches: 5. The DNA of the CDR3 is TGTGCCAGCAGCGCGGACAGGGCGGATGAAAAACTGTTTTTT. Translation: CASSADRADEKLFF.

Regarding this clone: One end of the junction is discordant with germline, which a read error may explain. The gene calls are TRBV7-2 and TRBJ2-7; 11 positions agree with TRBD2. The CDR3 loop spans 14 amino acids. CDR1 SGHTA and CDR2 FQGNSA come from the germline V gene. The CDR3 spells CASSSIIAGGPGDF. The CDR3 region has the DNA TGTGCCAGCAGCTCAATAATAGCGGGAGGGCCTGGAGACTTC.

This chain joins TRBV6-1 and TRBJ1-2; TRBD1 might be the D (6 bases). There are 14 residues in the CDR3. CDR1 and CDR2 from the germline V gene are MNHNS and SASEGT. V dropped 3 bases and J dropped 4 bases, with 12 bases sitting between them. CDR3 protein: CASSDWGLGYGYTF. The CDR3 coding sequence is TGTGCCAGCAGTGATTGGGGGCTCGGCTATGGCTACACCTTC.

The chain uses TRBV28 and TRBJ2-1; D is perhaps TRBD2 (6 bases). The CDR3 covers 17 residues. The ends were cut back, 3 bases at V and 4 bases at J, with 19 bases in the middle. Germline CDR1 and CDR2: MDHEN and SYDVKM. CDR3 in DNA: TGTGCCAGCAGTTTGGCGGGAATACAGACTTCTTACAATGAGCAGTTCTTC. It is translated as CASSLAGIQTSYNEQFF.

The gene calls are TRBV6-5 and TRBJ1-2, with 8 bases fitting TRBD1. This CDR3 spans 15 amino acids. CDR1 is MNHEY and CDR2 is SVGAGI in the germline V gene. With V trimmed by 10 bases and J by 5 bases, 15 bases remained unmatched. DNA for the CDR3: TGTGCCACACGGTCGGGAGGCAGGGGGCTTTATGGCTACACCTTC. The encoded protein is CATRSGGRGLYGYTF.

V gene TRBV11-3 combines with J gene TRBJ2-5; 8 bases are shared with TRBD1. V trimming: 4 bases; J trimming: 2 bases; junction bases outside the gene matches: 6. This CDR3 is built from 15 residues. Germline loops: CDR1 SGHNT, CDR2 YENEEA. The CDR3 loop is CASSSTGQGQETQYF. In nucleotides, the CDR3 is TGTGCCAGCAGCTCAACTGGACAGGGTCAAGAGACCCAGTACTTC. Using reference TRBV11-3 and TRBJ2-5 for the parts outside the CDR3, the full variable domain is EAGVVQSPRYKIIEKKQPVAFWCNPISGHNTLYWYLQNLGQGPELLIRYENEEAVDDSQLPKDRFSAERLKGVDSTLKIQPAELGDSAVYLCASSSTGQGQETQYFGPGTRLLVL.

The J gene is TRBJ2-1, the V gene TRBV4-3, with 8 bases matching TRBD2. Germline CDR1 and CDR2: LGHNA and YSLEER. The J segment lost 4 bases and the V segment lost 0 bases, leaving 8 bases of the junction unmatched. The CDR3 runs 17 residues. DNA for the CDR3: TGCGCCAGCAGCCAAGAAGGCAGGACTAGCAGGTACAATGAGCAGTTCTTC. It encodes CASSQEGRTSRYNEQFF.

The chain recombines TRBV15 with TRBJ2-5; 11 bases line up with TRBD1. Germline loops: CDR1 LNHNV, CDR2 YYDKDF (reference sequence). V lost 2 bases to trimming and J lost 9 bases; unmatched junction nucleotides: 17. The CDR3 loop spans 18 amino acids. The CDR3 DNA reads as TGTGCCACCAGCAGACTAACCACGGGACAGGGGGGCTGGGAGGCCCAGTACTTC. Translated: CATSRLTTGQGGWEAQYF.

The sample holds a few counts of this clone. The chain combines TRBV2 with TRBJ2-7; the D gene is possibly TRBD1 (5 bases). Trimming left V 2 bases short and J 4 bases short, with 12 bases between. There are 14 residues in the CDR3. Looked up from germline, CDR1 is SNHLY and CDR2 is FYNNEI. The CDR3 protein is CASSERQSDYEQYF. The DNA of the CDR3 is TGTGCCAGCAGTGAAAGACAGAGCGATTACGAGCAGTACTTC.

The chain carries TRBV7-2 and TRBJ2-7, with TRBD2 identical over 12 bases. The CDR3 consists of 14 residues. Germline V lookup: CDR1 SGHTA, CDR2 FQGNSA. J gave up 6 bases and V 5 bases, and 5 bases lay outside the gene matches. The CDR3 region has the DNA TGTGCCAGCAGCAGGACTAGCGGGATCTTCGAGCAGTACTTC. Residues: CASSRTSGIFEQYF.

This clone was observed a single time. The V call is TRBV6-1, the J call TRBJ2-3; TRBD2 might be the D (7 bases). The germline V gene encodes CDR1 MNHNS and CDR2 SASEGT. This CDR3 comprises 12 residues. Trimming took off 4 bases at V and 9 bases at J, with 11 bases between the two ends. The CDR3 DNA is TGTGCCAGCAGTGTGTCGGGGGGCACGCAGTATTTT. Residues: CASSVSGGTQYF.

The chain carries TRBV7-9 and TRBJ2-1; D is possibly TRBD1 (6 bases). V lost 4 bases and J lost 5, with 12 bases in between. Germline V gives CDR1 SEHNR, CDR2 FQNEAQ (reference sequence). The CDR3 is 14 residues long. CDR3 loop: CASSSNRVDNEQFF. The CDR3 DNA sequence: TGTGCCAGCAGCTCTAACAGGGTGGACAATGAGCAGTTCTTC. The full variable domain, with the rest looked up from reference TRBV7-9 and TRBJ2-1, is DTGVSQNPRHKITKRGQNVTFRCDPISEHNRLYWYRQTLGQGPEFLTYFQNEAQLEKSRLLSDRFSAERPKGSFSTLEIQRTEQGDSAMYLCASSSNRVDNEQFFGPGTRLTVL.

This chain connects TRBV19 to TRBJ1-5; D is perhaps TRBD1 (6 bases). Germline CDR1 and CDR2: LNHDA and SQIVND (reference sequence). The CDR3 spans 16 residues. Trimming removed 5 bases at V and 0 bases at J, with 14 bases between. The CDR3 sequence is CASSPRTAYSNQPQHF. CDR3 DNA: TGTGCCAGTAGTCCCCGGACAGCCTATAGCAATCAGCCCCAGCATTTT. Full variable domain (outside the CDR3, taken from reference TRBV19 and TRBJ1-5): DGGITQSPKYLFRKEGQNVTLSCEQNLNHDAMYWYRQDPGQGLRLIYYSQIVNDFQKGDIAEGYSVSREKKESFPLTVTSAQKNPTAFYLCASSPRTAYSNQPQHFGDGTRLSIL.

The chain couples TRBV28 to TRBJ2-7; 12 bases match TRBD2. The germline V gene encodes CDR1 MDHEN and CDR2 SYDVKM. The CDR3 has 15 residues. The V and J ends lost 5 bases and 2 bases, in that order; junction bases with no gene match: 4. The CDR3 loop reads CASSETSGRTYEQYF. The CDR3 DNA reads TGTGCCAGCAGTGAGACTAGCGGGAGAACCTACGAGCAGTACTTC.

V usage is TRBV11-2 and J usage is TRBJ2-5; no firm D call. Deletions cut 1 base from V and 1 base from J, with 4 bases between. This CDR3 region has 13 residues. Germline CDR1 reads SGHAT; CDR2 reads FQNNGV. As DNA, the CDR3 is TGTGCCAGCAGCTTAGTATCCCAAGAGACCCAGTACTTC. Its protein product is CASSLVSQETQYF.

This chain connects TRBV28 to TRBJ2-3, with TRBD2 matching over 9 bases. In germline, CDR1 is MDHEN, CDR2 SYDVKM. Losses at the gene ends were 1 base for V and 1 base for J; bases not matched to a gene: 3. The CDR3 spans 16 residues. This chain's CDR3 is CASSLLGGRGTDTQYF. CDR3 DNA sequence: TGTGCCAGCAGTTTATTGGGCGGGAGGGGCACAGATACGCAGTATTTT.

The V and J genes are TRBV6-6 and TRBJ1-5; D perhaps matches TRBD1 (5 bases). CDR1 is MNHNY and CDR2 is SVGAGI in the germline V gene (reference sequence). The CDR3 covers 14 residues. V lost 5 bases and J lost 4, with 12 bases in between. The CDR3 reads CASSPTGLNQPQHF. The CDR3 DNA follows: TGTGCCAGCAGTCCCACAGGTTTAAATCAGCCCCAGCATTTT.

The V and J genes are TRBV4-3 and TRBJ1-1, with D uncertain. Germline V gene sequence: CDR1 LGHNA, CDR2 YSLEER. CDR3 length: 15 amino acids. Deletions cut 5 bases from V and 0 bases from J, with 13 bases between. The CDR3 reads CASSTVPTVNTEAFF. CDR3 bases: TGCGCCAGCAGCACAGTCCCGACCGTGAACACTGAAGCTTTCTTT.

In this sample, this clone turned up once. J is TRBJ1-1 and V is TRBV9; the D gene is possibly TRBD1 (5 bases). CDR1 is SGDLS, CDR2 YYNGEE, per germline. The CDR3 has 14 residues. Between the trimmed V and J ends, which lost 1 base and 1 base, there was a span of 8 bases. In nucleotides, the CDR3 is TGTGCCAGCAGCGTAAAGGGGTGGAACACTGAAGCTTTCTTT. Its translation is CASSVKGWNTEAFF. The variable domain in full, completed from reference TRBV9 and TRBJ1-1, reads DSGVTQTPKHLITATGQRVTLRCSPRSGDLSVYWYQQSLDQGLQFLIQYYNGEERAKGNILERFSAQQFPDLHSELNLSSLELGDSALYFCASSVKGWNTEAFFGQGTRLTVV.

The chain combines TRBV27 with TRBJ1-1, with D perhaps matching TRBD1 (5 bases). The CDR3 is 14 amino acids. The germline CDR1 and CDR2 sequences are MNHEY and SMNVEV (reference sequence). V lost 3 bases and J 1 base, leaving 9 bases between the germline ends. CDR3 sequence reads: CASSFVGGNTEAFF. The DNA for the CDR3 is TGTGCCAGCAGTTTTGTGGGGGGGAACACTGAAGCTTTCTTT.

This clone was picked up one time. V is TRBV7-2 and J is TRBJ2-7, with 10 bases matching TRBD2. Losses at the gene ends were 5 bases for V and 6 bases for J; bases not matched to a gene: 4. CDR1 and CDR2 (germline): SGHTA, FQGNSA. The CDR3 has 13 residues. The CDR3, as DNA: TGTGCCAGCAGCCCACTAGCGGGAAGCGAGCAGTACTTC. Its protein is CASSPLAGSEQYF. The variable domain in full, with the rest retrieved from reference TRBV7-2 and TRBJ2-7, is GAGVSQSPSNKVTEKGKDVELRCDPISGHTALYWYRQSLGQGLEFLIYFQGNSAPDKSGLPSDRFSAERTGGSVSTLTIQRTQQEDSAVYLCASSPLAGSEQYFGPGTRLTVT.

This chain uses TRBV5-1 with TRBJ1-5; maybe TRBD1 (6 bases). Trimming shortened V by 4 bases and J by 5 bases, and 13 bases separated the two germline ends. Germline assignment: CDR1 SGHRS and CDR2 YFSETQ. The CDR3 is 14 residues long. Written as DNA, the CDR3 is TGCGCCAGCAGCAACATACAGGGAGATCAGCCCCAGCATTTT. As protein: CASSNIQGDQPQHF. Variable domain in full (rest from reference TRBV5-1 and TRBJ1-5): KAGVTQTPRYLIKTRGQQVTLSCSPISGHRSVSWYQQTPGQGLQFLFEYFSETQRNKGNFPGRFSGRQFSNSRSEMNVSTLELGDSALYLCASSNIQGDQPQHFGDGTRLSIL.

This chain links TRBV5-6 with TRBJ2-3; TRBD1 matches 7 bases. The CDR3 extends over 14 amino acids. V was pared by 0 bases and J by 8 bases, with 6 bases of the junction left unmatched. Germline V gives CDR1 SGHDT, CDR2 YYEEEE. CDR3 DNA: TGTGCCAGCAGCTTGGCGACAGGGCCCGGTACGCAGTATTTT. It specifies CASSLATGPGTQYF.

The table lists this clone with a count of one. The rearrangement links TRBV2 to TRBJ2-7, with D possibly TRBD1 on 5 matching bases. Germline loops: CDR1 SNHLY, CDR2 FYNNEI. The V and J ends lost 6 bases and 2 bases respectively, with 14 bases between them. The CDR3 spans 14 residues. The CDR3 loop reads CASSLGQEPYEQYF. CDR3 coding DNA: TGTGCCAGCAGCCTGGGGCAGGAGCCCTACGAGCAGTACTTC.